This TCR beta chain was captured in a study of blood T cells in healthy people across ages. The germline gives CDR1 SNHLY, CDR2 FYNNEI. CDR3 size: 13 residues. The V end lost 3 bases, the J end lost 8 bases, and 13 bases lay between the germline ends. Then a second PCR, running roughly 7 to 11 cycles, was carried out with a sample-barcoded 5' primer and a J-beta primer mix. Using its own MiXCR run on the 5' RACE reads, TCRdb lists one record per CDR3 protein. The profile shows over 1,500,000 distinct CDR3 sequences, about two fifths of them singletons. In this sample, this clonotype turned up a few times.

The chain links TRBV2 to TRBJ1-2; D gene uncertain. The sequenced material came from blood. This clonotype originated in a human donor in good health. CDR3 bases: TGTGCCAGCAGTGACGCGTTGGGTACCGGCTACACCTTC. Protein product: CASSDALGTGYTF. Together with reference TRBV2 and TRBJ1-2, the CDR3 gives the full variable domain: EPEVTQTPSHQVTQMGQEVILRCVPISNHLYFYWYRQILGQKVEFLVSFYNNEISEKSEIFDDQFSVERPDGSNFTLKIRSTKLEDSAMYFCASSDALGTGYTFGSGTRLTVV.